The clone carrying this T cell receptor (beta chain) was picked up a small number of times. Antigen: not known. The entry originates in a study of CD8 T cells in ankylosing spondylitis. Overall study results and limits: Existing reports had already noted some motif variants in reactive arthritis synovial fluid and blood. Significant enrichment of disease-linked clones was reportedly seen in matched ankylosing spondylitis synovial fluid.

The authors made TCR beta libraries by quantitative 5'-RACE with molecular barcodes. TCRdb re-analysed the 5' RACE reads in MiXCR, keeping a single row per CDR3 protein. The sample records around 340,000 distinct CDR3 sequences, more than 20% being singletons. CDR3 size: 14 residues. V was shortened by 5 bases and J by 3 bases, with 14 bases between the two germline ends. Germline lookup yields CDR1 LGHNA and CDR2 YNFKEQ. The TCR was taken from a male donor with ankylosing spondylitis or in good health (not recorded which). The chain carries TRBV4-2 and TRBJ2-7; no clear D. The source material was blood, either unsorted or a sorted T cell fraction (not recorded which). The CDR3 spells CASSSPGYSYEQYF. The CDR3, as DNA: TGTGCCAGCAGCTCCCCCGGCTACAGCTACGAGCAGTACTTC.